This TCR beta chain is from a study of T cells in Graves' hyperthyroidism and ophthalmopathy. Germline CDR1 SGHTA, CDR2 FQGTGA. Trimming removed 5 bases from V and 8 bases from J, with 24 bases in between. The CDR3 contains 16 residues. Clinicians diagnosed patients from clinical symptoms, serum thyroxine and TRAb, thyroid ultrasound and orbital computed tomography. Amplification targeted TCR beta CDR3 regions from RNA transcripts. A first-round RT-PCR of the TCR CDR3 used the HTBI primer set. One entry per CDR3 protein, called by TCRdb with MiXCR from the multiplex PCR reads. The sample carries some 600,000 distinct CDR3 sequences, around 45% recorded once.

The receptor comes from a young woman with Graves' hyperthyroidism. The specimen sequenced was peripheral blood or thyroid tissue (not recorded which). The rearrangement joins TRBV7-3 to TRBJ1-2; D is unresolved. The CDR3 loop reads CASSPQPRTAAEGYTF. CDR3 DNA sequence: TGTGCCAGCAGCCCCCAGCCGAGGACGGCGGCGGAGGGCTACACCTTC.